This T cell receptor beta chain was profiled in a study of T cells in Graves' hyperthyroidism and ophthalmopathy. Study results and limitations: Progression to ophthalmopathy was predicted a median of about 6.6 months early.

A remark on this clonotype: Its antigen is not identified. A much larger clonotype is one base distant, so this may be a read error.

RNA transcripts gave rise to amplified TCR beta CDR3 regions. RT-PCR in the first round (using the HTBI primer set) targeted the TCR CDR3. TCRdb used MiXCR to reprocess the multiplex PCR reads, holding one entry per CDR3 protein. The repertoire has some 570,000 distinct CDR3 sequences, around 14% of them found once; the top ten carry about 6.6%. The CDR3 length is 11 residues. CDR1 and CDR2 (germline): SGHTA, FQGNSA. Trimming cost V 5 bases and J 9 bases, with 8 bases left between them. The gene calls are TRBV7-2 and TRBJ2-4, with D possibly matching TRBD2 (5 bases). The TCR originated in a woman aged 18-35 years with Graves' ophthalmopathy. The source material was blood. In DNA, the CDR3 is TGTGCCAGCAGCGGAGGTGGCATTCAGTACTTC. It is translated as CASSGGGIQYF.